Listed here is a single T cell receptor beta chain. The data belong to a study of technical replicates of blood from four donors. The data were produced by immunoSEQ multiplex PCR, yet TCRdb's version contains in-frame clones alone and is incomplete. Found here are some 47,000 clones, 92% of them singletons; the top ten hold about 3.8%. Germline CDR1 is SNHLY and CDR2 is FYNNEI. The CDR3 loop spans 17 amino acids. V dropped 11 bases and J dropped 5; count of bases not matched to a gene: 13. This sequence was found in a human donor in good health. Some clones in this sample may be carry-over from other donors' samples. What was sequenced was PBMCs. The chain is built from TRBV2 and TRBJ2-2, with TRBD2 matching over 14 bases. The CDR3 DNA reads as TGTGCCTGCCCCGGGACTAGCGGGGGACGATGGACCGGGGAGCTGTTTTTT. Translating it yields CACPGTSGGRWTGELFF. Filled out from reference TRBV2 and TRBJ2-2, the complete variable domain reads EPEVTQTPSHQVTQMGQEVILRCVPISNHLYFYWYRQILGQKVEFLVSFYNNEISEKSEIFDDQFSVERPDGSNFTLKIRSTKLEDSAMYFCACPGTSGGRWTGELFFGEGSRLTVL.